This entry features one T cell receptor beta chain sequence. This entry is derived from a study of shared clonotypes between healthy human individuals. Using immunoSEQ multiplex PCR, the repertoire was profiled, and TCRdb retains in-frame clones only, with some absent. The sample holds about 2.3 million clones, 85% to 95% seen once. This CDR3 region has 14 residues. J lost 5 bases, V lost 7 bases, and 8 bases had no gene match. CDR1 and CDR2 from the germline V gene are ENHRY and SYGVKD. This clonotype originated in a man in his late teens or twenties in good health. Some clones in this sample may be carry-over from other donors' samples. Sequenced material: naive CD4+ T cells from PBMCs. As for subset: CD45RA+ positively selected. The chain has TRBV10-3 and TRBJ2-7; 10 nucleotides align to TRBD1. DNA of the CDR3: TGTGCCATCACCCCGGGACAGGGGTTCCACGAGCAGTACTTC. The encoded protein is CAITPGQGFHEQYF.